The rows below give T cell receptor beta chains drawn from one sample of a study of identical twins. From the 5' RACE reads, TCRdb called clonotypes with MiXCR, one entry per CDR3 protein. The sample yields some 500,000 distinct CDR3 sequences, approximately 22% seen once. These same data were also listed under a study on T cells expressing NK-cell markers.

Sequencing was done on a sample of CD4+ T cells sorted from blood. The receptors were gathered from a woman aged 18-29 years in good health. The CDR3 runs from the conserved cysteine through the conserved F or W. Each record gives: J gene, D gene, V gene, clone size, CDR3 DNA, CDR3 protein. D genes are given only for firm matches. Rows may omit the clone size; those that give it use once, few, many or a size class.

TRBJ2-5	-	TRBV20-1	many	TGCAGTGCGGGGGACACGTACCAAGAGACCCAGTACTTC	CSAGDTYQETQYF
TRBJ2-7	TRBD1	TRBV29-1	few	TGCAGCGTTGTTTGGACCCGACAGGGCCCCGTCGAGCAGTACTTC	CSVVWTRQGPVEQYF
TRBJ2-3	TRBD2	TRBV7-8	-	TGTGCCAGCAGCCGAACTTTAGCGGGGGTTAGCACAGATACGCAGTATTTT	CASSRTLAGVSTDTQYF
TRBJ1-2	TRBD1	TRBV16	-	TGTGCCAGCAGCCTGGGACAGGGGCGGAATGGCTACACCTTC	CASSLGQGRNGYTF
TRBJ2-1	-	TRBV20-1	-	TGCAGTGCTAGAGATTTGGATGAGCAGTTCTTC	CSARDLDEQFF
TRBJ1-1	-	TRBV18	few	TGTGCCAGCTCACCCCAGTGGGGGGCCATCAAGGAACGGGACACTGAAGCTTTCTTT	CASSPQWGAIKERDTEAFF
TRBJ1-1	-	TRBV20-1	-	TGCAGTGTTACCTTTGGCGCTGAAGCTTTCTTT	CSVTFGAEAFF
TRBJ2-7	TRBD2	TRBV12-3/TRBV12-4	-	TGTGCCAGCAGTTTAGTATCTTCCGGGAGGTACGAGCAGTACTTC	CASSLVSSGRYEQYF
TRBJ1-5	-	TRBV20-1	-	TGCAGTGCCACACCCGGGACAAAAGATCAGCCCCAGCATTTT	CSATPGTKDQPQHF
TRBJ1-1	-	TRBV5-1	many	TGCGCCAGCAGCCTGCAGCCGAACACTGAAGCTTTCTTT	CASSLQPNTEAFF
TRBJ2-3	-	TRBV20-1	-	TGCAGTGCCTCGGAGGTCCTACTCACGGCAGATACGCAGTATTTT	CSASEVLLTADTQYF
TRBJ1-2	TRBD1	TRBV12-3/TRBV12-4	few	TGTGCCAGCAGACTGGACAGGGGGTCGGGCTACACCTTC	CASRLDRGSGYTF
TRBJ2-3	-	TRBV20-1	few	TGCAGTGCTAGACTCGGGAGAGCATTCCCAGATACGCAGTATTTT	CSARLGRAFPDTQYF
TRBJ2-1	-	TRBV5-1	many	TGCGCCAGCAGCTTGGGCGGGACATCGAATGAGCAGTTCTTC	CASSLGGTSNEQFF
TRBJ2-3	-	TRBV29-1	-	TGCAGCGCCGAAGGCGTTGAGGTCCCGAATACGCAGTATTTT	CSAEGVEVPNTQYF
TRBJ2-7	-	TRBV21-1	-	TGTGCCAGCAGCCCAGAGGGGGGACCCTACGAGCAGTACTTC	CASSPEGGPYEQYF
TRBJ2-7	-	TRBV20-1	few	TGCAGTGCTAGAGATCTAAGGGGCAACGAGCAGTACTTC	CSARDLRGNEQYF
TRBJ1-5	-	TRBV6-5	-	TGTGCCAGCAGTTCCGGTCAGCGTCGCAATCAGCCCCAGCATTTT	CASSSGQRRNQPQHF
TRBJ2-3	-	TRBV5-6	-	TGTGCCAGCAGTCCGAATTGGCGGGTGGGAGATACGCAGTATTTT	CASSPNWRVGDTQYF
TRBJ2-1	-	TRBV7-8	-	TGTGCCAGCAGCTCAACGGAATACAATGAGCAGTTCTTC	CASSSTEYNEQFF
TRBJ1-2	-	TRBV6-6	few	TGTGCCAGCAGTCCGGCCAGATATGGCTACACCTTC	CASSPARYGYTF
TRBJ2-3	-	TRBV5-1	few	TGCGCCAGCAGCTTCGGGGCCGAATCCACAGATACGCAGTATTTT	CASSFGAESTDTQYF
TRBJ2-5	-	TRBV11-2	-	TGTGCCAGCAGCTTAGTAGGGGGGGCTCGCCAAGAGACCCAGTACTTC	CASSLVGGARQETQYF
TRBJ1-1	-	TRBV5-6	-	TGTGCCAGCAGCCCCGATACCTGGAACACTGAAGCTTTCTTT	CASSPDTWNTEAFF
TRBJ2-1	TRBD2	TRBV9	-	TGTGCCAGCACCCAAGGACTAGCGGGAGGATTTCCCTCCTACAATGAGCAGTTCTTC	CASTQGLAGGFPSYNEQFF
TRBJ1-1	-	TRBV20-1	-	TGCAGTGCCTTCGACGGACACACTGAAGCTTTCTTT	CSAFDGHTEAFF
TRBJ2-3	-	TRBV20-1	-	TGCAGTGCTAAAAAAGCTAGCACAGATACGCAGTATTTT	CSAKKASTDTQYF
TRBJ2-1	TRBD2	TRBV29-1	many	TGCAGCGTTGTGGGACTAGCGGGGGGGTATTACAATGAGCAGTTCTTC	CSVVGLAGGYYNEQFF
TRBJ2-7	TRBD2	TRBV6-2/TRBV6-3	-	TGTGCCAGCAGAAAAAGCGGGAGGGCTTCCTACGAGCAGTACTTC	CASRKSGRASYEQYF
TRBJ1-1	TRBD1	TRBV15	-	TGTGCCACCAGCAGAGAAGGACAGGGTGTTTTCTTT	CATSREGQGVFF
TRBJ2-5	TRBD1	TRBV20-1	-	TGCAGTGCAAAACCCCGACAGGGATCTCAAGAGACCCAGTACTTC	CSAKPRQGSQETQYF
TRBJ2-5	-	TRBV20-1	-	TGCAGTGCGTTTCGTGTCGGGGTAAAGGAGACCCAGTACTTC	CSAFRVGVKETQYF
TRBJ1-1	-	TRBV6-1	few	TGTGCCAGCAGGAGACAGGAGATGAACACTGAAGCTTTCTTT	CASRRQEMNTEAFF
TRBJ2-7	TRBD2	TRBV7-9	once	TGTGCCAGCAGCAGGACTAGCGGGAGCGAGCAGTACTTC	CASSRTSGSEQYF
TRBJ2-1	TRBD2	TRBV20-1	few	TGCAGTGCTAGAGGACTAGCGGGGGGGCTCAATGAGCAGTTCTTC	CSARGLAGGLNEQFF
TRBJ1-2	-	TRBV9	-	TGTGCCAGCAGTACCAGGACTGACTATGGCTACACCTTC	CASSTRTDYGYTF
TRBJ1-2	-	TRBV7-9	many	TGTGCCAGCAGCTTAACGCAGGGCACCCCTAACTATGGCTACACCTTC	CASSLTQGTPNYGYTF